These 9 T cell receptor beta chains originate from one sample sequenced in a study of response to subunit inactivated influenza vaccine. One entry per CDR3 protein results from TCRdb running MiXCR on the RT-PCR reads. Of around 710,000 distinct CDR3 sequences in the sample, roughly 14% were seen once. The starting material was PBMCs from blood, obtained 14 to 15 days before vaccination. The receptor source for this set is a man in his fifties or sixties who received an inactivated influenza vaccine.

The CDR3: CASQVGENSGELFF. CDR3 nucleotides: TGTGCCAGCCAGGTGGGGGAAAACTCCGGGGAGCTGTTTTTT. The rearrangement joins TRBV12-3 or TRBV12-4 to TRBJ2-2, with D perhaps TRBD1 or TRBD2 (5 bases each). The CDR3 has 14 amino acids. Deletions cut 8 bases from V and 6 bases from J, with 16 bases between.

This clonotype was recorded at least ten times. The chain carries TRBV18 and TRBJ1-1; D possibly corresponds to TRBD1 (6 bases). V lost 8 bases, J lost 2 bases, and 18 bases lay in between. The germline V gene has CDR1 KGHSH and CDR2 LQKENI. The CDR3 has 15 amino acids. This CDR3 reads CASPGQGPGNTEAFF. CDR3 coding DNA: TGTGCCAGCCCTGGGCAGGGGCCGGGAAACACTGAAGCTTTCTTT. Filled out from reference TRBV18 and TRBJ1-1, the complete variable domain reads NAGVMQNPRHLVRRRGQEARLRCSPMKGHSHVYWYRQLPEEGLKFMVYLQKENIIDESGMPKERFSAEFPKEGPSILRIQQVVRGDSAAYFCASPGQGPGNTEAFFGQGTRLTVV.

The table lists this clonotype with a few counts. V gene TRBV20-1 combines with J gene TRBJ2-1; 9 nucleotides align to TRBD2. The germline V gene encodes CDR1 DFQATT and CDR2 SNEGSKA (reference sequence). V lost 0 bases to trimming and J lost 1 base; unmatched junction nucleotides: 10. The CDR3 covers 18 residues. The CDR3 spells CSARDLTSAGGSYNEQFF. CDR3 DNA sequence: TGCAGTGCTAGAGATTTGACATCGGCGGGAGGGTCCTACAATGAGCAGTTCTTC.

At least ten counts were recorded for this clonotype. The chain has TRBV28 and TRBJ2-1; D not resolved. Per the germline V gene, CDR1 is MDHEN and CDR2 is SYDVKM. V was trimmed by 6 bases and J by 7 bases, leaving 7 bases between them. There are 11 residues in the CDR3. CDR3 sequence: CASSLTNEQFF. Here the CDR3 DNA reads TGTGCCAGCAGCTTGACTAATGAGCAGTTCTTC. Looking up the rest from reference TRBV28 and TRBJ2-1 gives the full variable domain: DVKVTQSSRYLVKRTGEKVFLECVQDMDHENMFWYRQDPGLGLRLIYFSYDVKMKEKGDIPEGYSVSREKKERFSLILESASTNQTSMYLCASSLTNEQFFGPGTRLTVL.

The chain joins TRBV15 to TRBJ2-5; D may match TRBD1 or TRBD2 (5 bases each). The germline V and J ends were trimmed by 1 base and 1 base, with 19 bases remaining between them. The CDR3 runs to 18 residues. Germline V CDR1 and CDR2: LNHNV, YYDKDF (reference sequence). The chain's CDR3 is CATSRGLGDPAPQETQYF. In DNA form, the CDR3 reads TGTGCCACCAGCAGAGGTCTCGGGGACCCAGCGCCCCAAGAGACCCAGTACTTC.

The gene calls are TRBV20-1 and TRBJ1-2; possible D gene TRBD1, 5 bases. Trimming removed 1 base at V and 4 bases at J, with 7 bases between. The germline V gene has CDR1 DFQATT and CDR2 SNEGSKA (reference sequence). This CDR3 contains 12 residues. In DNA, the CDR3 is TGCAGTGCTAGAGGGAGGGGCTATGGCTACACCTTC. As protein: CSARGRGYGYTF.

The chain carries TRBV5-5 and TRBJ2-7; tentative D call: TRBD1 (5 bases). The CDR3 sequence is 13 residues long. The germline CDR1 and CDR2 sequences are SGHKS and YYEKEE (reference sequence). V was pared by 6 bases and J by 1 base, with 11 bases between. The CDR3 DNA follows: TGTGCCAGCAACCCCAGGGAATCCTACGAGCAGTACTTC. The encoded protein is CASNPRESYEQYF.

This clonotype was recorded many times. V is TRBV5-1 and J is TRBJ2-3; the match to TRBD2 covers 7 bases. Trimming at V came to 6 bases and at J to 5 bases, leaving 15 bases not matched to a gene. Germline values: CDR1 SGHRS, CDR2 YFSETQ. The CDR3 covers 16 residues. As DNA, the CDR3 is TGCGCCAGCACAATCAGAGGGACTATGGGCGGAGATACGCAGTATTTT. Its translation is CASTIRGTMGGDTQYF. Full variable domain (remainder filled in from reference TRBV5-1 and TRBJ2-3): KAGVTQTPRYLIKTRGQQVTLSCSPISGHRSVSWYQQTPGQGLQFLFEYFSETQRNKGNFPGRFSGRQFSNSRSEMNVSTLELGDSALYLCASTIRGTMGGDTQYFGPGTRLTVL.

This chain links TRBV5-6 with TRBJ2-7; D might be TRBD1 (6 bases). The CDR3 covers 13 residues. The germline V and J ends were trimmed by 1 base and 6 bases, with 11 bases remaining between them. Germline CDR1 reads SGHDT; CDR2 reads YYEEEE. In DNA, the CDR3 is TGTGCCAGCAGCTTGTTTCGGACAGTCGAGCAGTACTTC. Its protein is CASSLFRTVEQYF.